The 13 T cell receptor beta chains in this list originate from one sample, sequenced in a study of shared clonotypes between healthy human individuals. Measured with immunoSEQ multiplex PCR; TCRdb has only the in-frame clones, and not every one. Of 450,000 to 600,000 clones detected, 79% appear once; the ten largest clones hold approximately 12%. Sequencing used PBMCs. The receptors come from a woman between 35 and 50 years old in good health. Some clones in this sample may be carry-over from other donors' samples.

The chain couples TRBV27 to TRBJ2-1, with 12 bases that match TRBD2. Germline V gene data show CDR1 as MNHEY and CDR2 as SMNVEV (reference sequence). V shed 6 bases and J 1 base; nucleotides not matched to a gene: 1. The CDR3 is 15 residues long. The CDR3 bases are TGTGCCAGCAGCCTAGCGGGAGGGTCCTACAATGAGCAGTTCTTC. Its translation is CASSLAGGSYNEQFF.

V gene TRBV10-2 combines with J gene TRBJ2-7; 7 bases agree with TRBD1. The CDR3 runs to 13 residues. Germline values: CDR1 WSHSY, CDR2 SAAADI. The V and J ends lost 0 bases and 8 bases, in that order; junction bases with no gene match: 4. The CDR3, as DNA: TGCGCCAGCAGTGAGTCGGGACAGACCAAGCAGTACTTC. It codes for CASSESGQTKQYF.

This chain links TRBV9 with TRBJ2-3; TRBD2 aligns across 11 bases. From germline, CDR1 is SGDLS and CDR2 YYNGEE. With V trimmed by 4 bases and J by 4 bases, 11 bases remained unmatched. This CDR3 has 17 residues. The CDR3 DNA follows: TGTGCCAGCAGCCCCAGCCCTAGCGGGAGGACAGCAGATACGCAGTATTTT. This encodes CASSPSPSGRTADTQYF.

The genes are TRBV10-1 and TRBJ1-1, with D possibly TRBD1 on 6 matching bases. Germline CDR1 and CDR2: WNHNN and SYGVQD (reference sequence). The CDR3 length is 14 residues. The ends were cut back, 5 bases at V and 4 bases at J, with 14 bases in the middle. CDR3 sequence reads: CASSKGQGFTEAFF. The CDR3 nucleotides are TGCGCCAGCAGTAAAGGGCAGGGGTTCACTGAAGCTTTCTTT.

The chain carries TRBV2 and TRBJ2-1; TRBD1 matches 8 bases. V was clipped by 8 bases and J by 4 bases; unmatched bases: 7. There are 14 residues in the CDR3. The germline V gene encodes CDR1 SNHLY and CDR2 FYNNEI. CDR3 protein: CASGDRGKYNEQFF. As DNA, the CDR3 is TGTGCCAGCGGAGACAGGGGTAAATACAATGAGCAGTTCTTC.

The count of this clone is one. The chain recombines TRBV5-1 with TRBJ2-2, with a tentative D call TRBD1 (6 bases). Germline values: CDR1 SGHRS, CDR2 YFSETQ. The CDR3 is 16 amino acids. Trimming shortened V by 4 bases and J by 0 bases, and 13 bases separated the two germline ends. Here the CDR3 DNA reads TGCGCCAGCAGCCCAGGGGCAGGGTCGAACACCGGGGAGCTGTTTTTT. Amino acid sequence: CASSPGAGSNTGELFF.

DNA for the CDR3: TGTGCCAGCAGCTCAATAGCGGGAGTGGGAGAGCAGTACTTC. It translates to CASSSIAGVGEQYF. V and J are TRBV5-6 and TRBJ2-7, with 9 nucleotides matching TRBD2. J was trimmed by 7 bases and V by 3 bases; bases with no gene match: 8. This CDR3 has 14 amino acids. Germline loops: CDR1 SGHDT, CDR2 YYEEEE.

The CDR3 protein is CASSPETGVEETQYF. CDR3 nucleotide sequence: TGTGCCAGCTCACCAGAGACAGGGGTCGAAGAGACCCAGTACTTC. The chain combines TRBV18 with TRBJ2-5, with 8 bases lining up with TRBD1. Germline V lookup: CDR1 KGHSH, CDR2 LQKENI. This CDR3 is 15 amino acids long. V was pared by 2 bases and J by 3 bases, with 5 bases of the junction left unmatched.

The V gene is TRBV18, the J gene TRBJ1-1, with TRBD1 matching over 9 bases. The J segment lost 0 bases and the V segment lost 1 base, leaving 6 bases of the junction unmatched. Germline V gene lookup returns CDR1 KGHSH and CDR2 LQKENI. The CDR3 totals 17 residues. The CDR3 region is CASSPRGQGLMNTEAFF. The CDR3 DNA is TGTGCCAGCTCACCACGCGGACAGGGGCTCATGAACACTGAAGCTTTCTTT.

The J gene is TRBJ1-4, the V gene TRBV7-8, with 8 nucleotides matching TRBD1. The V gene's germline CDR1 is SGHVS and CDR2 FQNEAQ. Trimming removed 4 bases from V and 3 bases from J; junction bases left unmatched: 7. This CDR3 contains 16 residues. The CDR3 spells CASSSQGARANEKLFF. The CDR3 coding sequence is TGTGCCAGCAGCTCCCAGGGGGCGCGGGCTAATGAAAAACTGTTTTTT.

The chain couples TRBV6-5 to TRBJ2-3; 8 nucleotides agree with TRBD2. Germline CDR1 is MNHEY and CDR2 is SVGAGI. This CDR3 spans 14 amino acids. Germline trimming cut 6 bases from V and 6 bases from J; bases unmatched to any gene: 8. The CDR3 protein is CASSRLASSDTQYF. The CDR3 nucleotides read TGTGCCAGCAGCAGACTAGCGTCGTCCGATACGCAGTATTTT.

This clone was seen a single time. This chain uses TRBV7-9 with TRBJ2-1, with D perhaps given as TRBD1 or TRBD2 (5 bases each). With 2 bases removed from V and 6 bases from J, the gap between germline ends came to 8 bases. Germline values: CDR1 SEHNR, CDR2 FQNEAQ (reference sequence). The CDR3 sequence is 13 residues long. DNA for the CDR3: TGTGCCAGCAGCTTACTGGGGGTCAATGAGCAGTTCTTC. It specifies CASSLLGVNEQFF.

This clone has a count of ten or more. V gene TRBV6-5 combines with J gene TRBJ1-2; D remains unclear. Trimming took off 0 bases at V and 2 bases at J, with 7 bases between the two ends. CDR1 and CDR2 from the germline V gene are MNHEY and SVGAGI. The CDR3 runs to 14 residues. The CDR3 coding sequence is TGTGCCAGCAGTTACTCCCAGTTGAACTATGGCTACACCTTC. Encoded protein: CASSYSQLNYGYTF.